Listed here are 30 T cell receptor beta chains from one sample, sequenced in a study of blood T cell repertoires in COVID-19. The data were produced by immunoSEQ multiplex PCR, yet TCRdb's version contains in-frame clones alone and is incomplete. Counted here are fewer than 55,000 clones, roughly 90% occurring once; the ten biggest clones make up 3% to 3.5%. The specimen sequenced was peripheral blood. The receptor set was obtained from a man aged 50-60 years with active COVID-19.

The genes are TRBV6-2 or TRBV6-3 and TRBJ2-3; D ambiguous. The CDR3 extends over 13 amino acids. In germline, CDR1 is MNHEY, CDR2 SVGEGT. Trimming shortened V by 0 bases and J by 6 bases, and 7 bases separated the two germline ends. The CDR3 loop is CASSYSGADTQYF. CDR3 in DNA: TGTGCCAGCAGTTACTCCGGAGCGGATACGCAGTATTTT.

Here the CDR3 reads CASSLRERVEQTDTQYF. The CDR3 nucleotides read TGTGCCAGCAGCTTAAGAGAGCGGGTCGAGCAGACAGATACGCAGTATTTT. The chain links TRBV7-3 to TRBJ2-3; perhaps TRBD2 as D (6 bases). V was pared by 1 base and J by 3 bases, with 17 bases between. The CDR3 consists of 17 residues. CDR1 is SGHTA, CDR2 FQGTGA, per germline. Looking up the rest from reference TRBV7-3 and TRBJ2-3 gives the full variable domain: GAGVSQTPSNKVTEKGKYVELRCDPISGHTALYWYRQSLGQGPEFLIYFQGTGAADDSGLPNDRFFAVRPEGSVSTLKIQRTERGDSAVYLCASSLRERVEQTDTQYFGPGTRLTVL.

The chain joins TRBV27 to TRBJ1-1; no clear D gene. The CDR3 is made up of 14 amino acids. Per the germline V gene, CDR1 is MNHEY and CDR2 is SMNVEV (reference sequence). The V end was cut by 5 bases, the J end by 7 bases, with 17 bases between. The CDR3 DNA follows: TGTGCCAGCAGTCCCTTCGAGGTAGGAGGTGAAGCTTTCTTT. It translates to CASSPFEVGGEAFF.

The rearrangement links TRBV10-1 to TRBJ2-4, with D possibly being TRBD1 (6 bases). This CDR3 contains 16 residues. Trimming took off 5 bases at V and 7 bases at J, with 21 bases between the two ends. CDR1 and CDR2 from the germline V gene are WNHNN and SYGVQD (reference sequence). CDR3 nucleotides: TGCGCCAGCAGTCATAACAGGGACGGGGCGGATAACATTCAGTACTTC. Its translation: CASSHNRDGADNIQYF.

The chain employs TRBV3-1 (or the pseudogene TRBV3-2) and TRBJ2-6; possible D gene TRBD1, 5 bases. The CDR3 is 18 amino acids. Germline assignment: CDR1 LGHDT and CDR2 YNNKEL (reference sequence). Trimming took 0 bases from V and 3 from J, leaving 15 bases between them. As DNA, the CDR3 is TGTGCCAGCAGCCAAGAGGGGCTCTCACCTCTTGGGGCCAACGTCCTGACTTTC. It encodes CASSQEGLSPLGANVLTF.

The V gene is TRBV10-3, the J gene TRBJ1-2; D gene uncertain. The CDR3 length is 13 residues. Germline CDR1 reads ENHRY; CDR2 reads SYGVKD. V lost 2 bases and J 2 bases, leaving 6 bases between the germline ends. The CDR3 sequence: CAISERENYGYTF. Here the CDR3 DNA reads TGTGCCATCAGTGAGAGGGAGAACTATGGCTACACCTTC.

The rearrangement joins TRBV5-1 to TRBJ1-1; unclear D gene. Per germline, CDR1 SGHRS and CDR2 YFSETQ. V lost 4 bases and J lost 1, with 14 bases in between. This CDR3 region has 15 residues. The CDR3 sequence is CASSLRASQNTEAFF. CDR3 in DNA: TGCGCCAGCAGCCTGAGGGCCAGTCAGAACACTGAAGCTTTCTTT.

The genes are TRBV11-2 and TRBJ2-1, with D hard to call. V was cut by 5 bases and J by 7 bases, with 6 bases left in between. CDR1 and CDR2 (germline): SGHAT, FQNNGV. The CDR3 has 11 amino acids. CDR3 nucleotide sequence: TGTGCCAGCAGCCGAGCGAATGAGCAGTTCTTC. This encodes CASSRANEQFF.

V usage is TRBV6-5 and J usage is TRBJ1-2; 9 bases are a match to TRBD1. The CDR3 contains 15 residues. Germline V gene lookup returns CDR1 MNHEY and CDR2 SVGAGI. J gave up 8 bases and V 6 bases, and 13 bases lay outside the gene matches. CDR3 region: CASSVRTGEAGGYTF. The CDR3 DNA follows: TGTGCCAGCAGCGTTAGGACAGGGGAAGCGGGAGGCTACACCTTC.

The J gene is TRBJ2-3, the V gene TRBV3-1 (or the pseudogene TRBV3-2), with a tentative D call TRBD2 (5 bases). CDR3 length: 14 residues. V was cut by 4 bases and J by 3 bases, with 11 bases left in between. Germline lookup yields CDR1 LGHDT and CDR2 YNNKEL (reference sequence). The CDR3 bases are TGTGCCAGCAGCCTGGACCTAGCAACAGATACGCAGTATTTT. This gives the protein CASSLDLATDTQYF.

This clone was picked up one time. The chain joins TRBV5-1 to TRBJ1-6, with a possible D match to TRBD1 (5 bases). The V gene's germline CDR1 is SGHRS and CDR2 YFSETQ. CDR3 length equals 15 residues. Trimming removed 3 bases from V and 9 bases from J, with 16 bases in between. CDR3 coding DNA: TGCGCCAGCAGCTGGGGGGACGGCAGCACTTCACCCCTCCACTTT. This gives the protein CASSWGDGSTSPLHF.

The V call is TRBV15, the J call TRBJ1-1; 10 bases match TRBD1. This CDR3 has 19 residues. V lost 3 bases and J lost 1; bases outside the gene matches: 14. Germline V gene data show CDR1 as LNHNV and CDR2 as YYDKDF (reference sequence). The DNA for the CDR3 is TGTGCCACCAGCAGCCGACAGGGGGCCCTCCCACGCCGGAACACTGAAGCTTTCTTT. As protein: CATSSRQGALPRRNTEAFF.

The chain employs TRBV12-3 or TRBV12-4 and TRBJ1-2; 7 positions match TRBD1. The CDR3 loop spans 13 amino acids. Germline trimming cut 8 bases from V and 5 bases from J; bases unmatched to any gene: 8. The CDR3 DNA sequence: TGTGCCAGCGCCCAACAGGGGTCGTATGGCTACACCTTC. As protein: CASAQQGSYGYTF.

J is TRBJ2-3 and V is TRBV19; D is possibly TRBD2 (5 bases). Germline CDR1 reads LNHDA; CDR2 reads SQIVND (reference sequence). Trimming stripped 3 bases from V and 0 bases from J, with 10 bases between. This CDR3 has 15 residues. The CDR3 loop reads CASSMLGSSTDTQYF. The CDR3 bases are TGTGCCAGTAGTATGTTAGGGAGCAGCACAGATACGCAGTATTTT.

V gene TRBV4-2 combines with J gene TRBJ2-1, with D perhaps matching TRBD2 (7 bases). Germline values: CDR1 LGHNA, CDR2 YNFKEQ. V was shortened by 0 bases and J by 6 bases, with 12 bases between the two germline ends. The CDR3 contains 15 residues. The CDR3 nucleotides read TGTGCCAGCAGCCAAGAGGGGGGGCTTAGCAATGAGCAGTTCTTC. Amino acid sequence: CASSQEGGLSNEQFF.

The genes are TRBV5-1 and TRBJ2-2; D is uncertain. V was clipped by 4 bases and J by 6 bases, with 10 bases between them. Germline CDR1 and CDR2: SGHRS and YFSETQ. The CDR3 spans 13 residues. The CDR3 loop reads CASSKLSPGELFF. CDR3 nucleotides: TGCGCCAGCAGCAAGCTTAGCCCCGGGGAGCTGTTTTTT.

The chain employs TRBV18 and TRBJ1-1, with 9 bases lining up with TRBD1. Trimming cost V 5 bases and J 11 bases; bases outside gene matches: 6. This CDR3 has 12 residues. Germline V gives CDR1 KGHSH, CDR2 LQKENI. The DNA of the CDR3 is TGTGCCAGCTCAGCTACAGGGGGCGACGCTTTCTTT. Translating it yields CASSATGGDAFF.

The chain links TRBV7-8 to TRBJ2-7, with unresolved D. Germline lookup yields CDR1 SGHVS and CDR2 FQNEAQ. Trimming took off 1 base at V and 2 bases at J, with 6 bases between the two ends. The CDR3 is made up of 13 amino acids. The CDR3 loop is CASSLDRPYEQYF. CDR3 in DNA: TGTGCCAGCAGCTTAGACAGACCCTACGAGCAGTACTTC.

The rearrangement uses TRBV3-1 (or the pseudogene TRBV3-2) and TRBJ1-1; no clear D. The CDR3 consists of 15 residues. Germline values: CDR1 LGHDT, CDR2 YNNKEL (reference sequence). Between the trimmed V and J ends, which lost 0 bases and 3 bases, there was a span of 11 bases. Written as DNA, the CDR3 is TGTGCCAGCAGCCAAGATCCAAACAGAGACACTGAAGCTTTCTTT. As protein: CASSQDPNRDTEAFF.

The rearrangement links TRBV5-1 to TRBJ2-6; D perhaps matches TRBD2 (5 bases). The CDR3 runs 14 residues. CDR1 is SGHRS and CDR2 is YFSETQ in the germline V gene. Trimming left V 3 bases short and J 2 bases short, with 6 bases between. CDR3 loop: CASSSRAGANVLTF. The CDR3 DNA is TGCGCCAGCAGCTCGCGGGCTGGGGCCAACGTCCTGACTTTC.

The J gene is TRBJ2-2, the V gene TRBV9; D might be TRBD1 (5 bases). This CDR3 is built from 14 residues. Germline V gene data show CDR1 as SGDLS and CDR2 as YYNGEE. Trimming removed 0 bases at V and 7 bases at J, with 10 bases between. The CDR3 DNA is TGTGCCAGCAGCGTAGCAGGGTTTGTCGGGGAGCTGTTTTTT. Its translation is CASSVAGFVGELFF.

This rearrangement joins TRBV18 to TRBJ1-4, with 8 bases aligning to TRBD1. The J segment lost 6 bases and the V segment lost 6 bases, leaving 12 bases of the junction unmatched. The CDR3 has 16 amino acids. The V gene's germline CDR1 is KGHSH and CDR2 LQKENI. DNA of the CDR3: TGTGCCAGCTCCGTAGGACAGGGAAGGAAGGATGAAAAACTGTTTTTT. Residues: CASSVGQGRKDEKLFF.

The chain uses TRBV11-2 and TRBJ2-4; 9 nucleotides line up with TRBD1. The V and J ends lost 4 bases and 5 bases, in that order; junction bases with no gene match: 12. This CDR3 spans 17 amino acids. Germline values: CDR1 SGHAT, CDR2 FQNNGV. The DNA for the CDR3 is TGTGCCAGCAGCTCTTTCCGGGACAGGGCTTGGGAAAACATTCAGTACTTC. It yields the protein CASSSFRDRAWENIQYF.

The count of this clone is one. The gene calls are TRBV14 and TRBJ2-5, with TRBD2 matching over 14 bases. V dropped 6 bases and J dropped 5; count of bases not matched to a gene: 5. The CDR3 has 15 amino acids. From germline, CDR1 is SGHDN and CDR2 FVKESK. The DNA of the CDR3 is TGTGCCAGCAGGGCGGGACTAGCGGGAGCTGAGACCCAGTACTTC. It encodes CASRAGLAGAETQYF. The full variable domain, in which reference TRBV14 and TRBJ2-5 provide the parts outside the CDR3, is EAGVTQFPSHSVIEKGQTVTLRCDPISGHDNLYWYRRVMGKEIKFLLHFVKESKQDESGMPNNRFLAERTGGTYSTLKVQPAELEDSGVYFCASRAGLAGAETQYFGPGTRLLVL.

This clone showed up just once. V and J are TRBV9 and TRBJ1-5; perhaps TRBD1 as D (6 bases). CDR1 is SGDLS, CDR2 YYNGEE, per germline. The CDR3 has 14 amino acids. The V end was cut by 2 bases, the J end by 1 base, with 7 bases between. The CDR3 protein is CASSVGHSNQPQHF. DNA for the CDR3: TGTGCCAGCAGCGTGGGACACAGCAATCAGCCCCAGCATTTT.

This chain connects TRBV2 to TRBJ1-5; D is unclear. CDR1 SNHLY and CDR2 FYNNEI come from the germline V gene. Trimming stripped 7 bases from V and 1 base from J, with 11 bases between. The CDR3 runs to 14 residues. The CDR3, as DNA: TGTGCCAGCAAGCGAGGGTTGAGCAATCAGCCCCAGCATTTT. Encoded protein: CASKRGLSNQPQHF.

The CDR3 region has the DNA TGCGCCAGCAGCCATTCAGGGTGCGAGCAGTACGTC. Translation: CASSHSGCEQYV. This chain links TRBV4-1 with TRBJ2-7, with D maybe TRBD1 (5 bases). Trimming removed 3 bases from V and 6 bases from J, with 9 bases in between. Germline V gene lookup returns CDR1 MGHRA and CDR2 YSYEKL. There are 12 residues in the CDR3.

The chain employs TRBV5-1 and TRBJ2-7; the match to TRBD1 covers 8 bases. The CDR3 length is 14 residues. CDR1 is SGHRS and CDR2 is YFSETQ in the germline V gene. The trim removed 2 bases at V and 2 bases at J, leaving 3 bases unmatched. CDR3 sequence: CASSFSGGAYEQYV. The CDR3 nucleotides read TGCGCCAGCAGCTTCTCAGGGGGCGCCTACGAGCAGTACGTC.

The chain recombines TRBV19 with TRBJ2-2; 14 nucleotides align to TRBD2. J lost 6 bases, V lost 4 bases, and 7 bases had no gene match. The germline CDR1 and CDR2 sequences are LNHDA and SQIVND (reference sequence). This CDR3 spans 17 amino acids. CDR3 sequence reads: CASSTPGTSGRAGELFF. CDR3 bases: TGTGCCAGTAGTACTCCCGGGACTAGCGGGAGAGCCGGGGAGCTGTTTTTT.

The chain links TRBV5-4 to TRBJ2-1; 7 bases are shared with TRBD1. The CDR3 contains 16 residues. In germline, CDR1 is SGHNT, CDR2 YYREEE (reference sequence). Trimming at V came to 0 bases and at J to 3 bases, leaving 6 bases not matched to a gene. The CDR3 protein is CASSLESRGSYNEQFF. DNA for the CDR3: TGTGCCAGCAGCTTGGAGTCCAGGGGGAGCTACAATGAGCAGTTCTTC.